These 5 T cell receptor beta chains came from one sample sequenced in a study of shared clonotypes between healthy human individuals. Clones were sequenced by immunoSEQ multiplex PCR, and TCRdb holds only the in-frame ones, with some missing. Of over 950,000 clones in the sample, around 77% were seen once. Sequenced: memory CD4+ T cells from PBMCs. As to subset: CD45RA-negative fraction. The receptors were gathered from a man between 18 and 35 years old in good health. Some clones in this sample may be carry-over from other donors' samples.

CDR3 nucleotide sequence: TGTGCCAGCAGTGATCCTAAGGGGCGCATGGCAGAAGCTTTCTTT. Protein: CASSDPKGRMAEAFF. V is TRBV2 and J is TRBJ1-1; a weak D match, TRBD1 (5 bases). The V and J ends lost 3 bases and 8 bases respectively, with 19 bases between them. CDR1 is SNHLY and CDR2 is FYNNEI in the germline V gene. The CDR3 consists of 15 residues.

CDR3 sequence reads: CASSEREDYGYTF. Here the CDR3 DNA reads TGTGCCAGCAGTGAAAGGGAGGACTATGGCTACACCTTC. V is TRBV2 and J is TRBJ1-2; no reliable D call. V lost 2 bases to trimming and J lost 3 bases, with 7 bases between them. The CDR3 loop spans 13 amino acids. The germline CDR1 and CDR2 sequences are SNHLY and FYNNEI.

In this sample, this clone turned up once. The V and J genes are TRBV7-8 and TRBJ2-7; 9 bases are shared with TRBD2. The V gene's germline CDR1 is SGHVS and CDR2 FQNEAQ. The CDR3 has 14 residues. V trimming: 10 bases; J trimming: 1 base; junction bases outside the gene matches: 8. CDR3 coding DNA: TGTGCCACCCGACGTCTAGCGGGGTCCTACGAGCAGTACTTC. Its protein product is CATRRLAGSYEQYF.

The chain links TRBV10-3 to TRBJ2-1, with TRBD2 matching 11 bases. The CDR3 is 15 amino acids. V shed 2 bases, J shed 5 bases, and the junction held 2 bases outside the gene matches. Looked up from germline, CDR1 is ENHRY and CDR2 is SYGVKD. CDR3 amino acids: CAISERGLADNEQFF. The CDR3 nucleotides read TGTGCCATCAGTGAGAGGGGACTAGCGGACAATGAGCAGTTCTTC.

This clone appeared a single time. Other DNA sequences within the sample encode an identical CDR3. V gene TRBV18 combines with J gene TRBJ1-1; D not resolved. V dropped 6 bases and J dropped 1 base, with 6 bases sitting between them. Per the germline V gene, CDR1 is KGHSH and CDR2 is LQKENI. CDR3 size: 12 residues. CDR3 region: CASSQRNTEAFF. The CDR3 DNA reads as TGTGCCAGCTCGCAGAGGAACACTGAAGCTTTCTTT.